A single sample is the source of the 29 T cell receptor beta chains below, sequenced in a study of naive and memory T cell subsets. Study outcomes and limitations: Naive repertoires, especially CD8, held a few larger clonotypes, possibly memory cells re-expressing CD45RA.

What these receptors recognize is not known. An equimolar mix of two oligonucleotides served as the beta constant-region primer for TRBC1 and TRBC2. The ligated cDNA underwent four PCR rounds using SP2 and nested alpha and beta constant-region primers. TCRdb processed the UMI-ligation and nested PCR reads anew with MiXCR; each CDR3 protein has one entry. Among about 90,000 distinct CDR3 sequences listed, roughly 12% were seen once. Sequences were obtained from naive CD4+ T cells from blood. These receptors were collected from a human donor in good health.

This clonotype turned up a few times. This chain uses TRBV12-3 or TRBV12-4 with TRBJ2-5; 13 bases agree with TRBD2. Trimming cost V 5 bases and J 2 bases; bases outside gene matches: 11. CDR3 length: 18 amino acids. The CDR3 sequence is CASSPRTSGRMKQETQYF. DNA for the CDR3: TGTGCCAGCAGTCCAAGGACTAGCGGGAGAATGAAACAAGAGACCCAGTACTTC.

This clonotype was observed at least ten times. The genes are TRBV24-1 and TRBJ2-1; D gene ambiguous. The CDR3 loop spans 15 amino acids. Between the trimmed V and J ends, which lost 4 bases and 4 bases, there was a span of 13 bases. CDR1 and CDR2 (germline): KGHDR, SFDVKD. The chain's CDR3 is CATSEGRDIYNEQFF. The CDR3 DNA follows: TGTGCCACCAGTGAAGGACGAGACATATACAATGAGCAGTTCTTC.

This clonotype has just a few counts. The rearrangement joins TRBV18 to TRBJ2-1, with D perhaps given as TRBD1 or TRBD2 (5 bases each). This CDR3 comprises 13 residues. Trimming cost V 6 bases and J 5 bases, with 11 bases left between them. Germline loops: CDR1 KGHSH, CDR2 LQKENI. The CDR3 DNA follows: TGTGCCAGCTCTGGGACGCCTGACAATGAGCAGTTCTTC. Translated: CASSGTPDNEQFF.

For this clonotype: As the CDR3 is not closed by the conserved phenylalanine or tryptophan, this likely results from a read error. V gene TRBV2 combines with J gene TRBJ2-1; TRBD2 aligns across 9 bases. Germline CDR1 reads SNHLY; CDR2 reads FYNNEI. The J segment lost 13 bases and the V segment lost 6 bases, leaving 7 bases of the junction unmatched. The CDR3 has 12 residues. Here the CDR3 reads CASRSTGTSQFY. Written as DNA, the CDR3 is TGTGCCAGCAGATCTACCGGGACTAGCCAGTTCTAC.

The chain employs TRBV29-1 and TRBJ1-2, with 7 bases aligning to TRBD1. Germline V gene data show CDR1 as SQVTM and CDR2 as ANQGSEA. This CDR3 spans 12 amino acids. With V trimmed by 6 bases and J by 8 bases, 9 bases remained unmatched. The chain's CDR3 is CSVVGQILGYTF. For the CDR3, the DNA is TGCAGCGTGGTGGGACAGATTCTGGGCTACACCTTC.

The genes are TRBV29-1 and TRBJ2-5; the match to TRBD1 covers 8 bases. Germline V CDR1 and CDR2: SQVTM, ANQGSEA. The CDR3 sequence is 13 residues long. The V gene end was trimmed by 5 bases and the J gene end by 2 bases; junction bases not matched to a gene: 4. CDR3 bases: TGCAGCGTTCCGCACAGGGGGCAAGAGACCCAGTACTTC. Protein: CSVPHRGQETQYF.

The rearrangement uses TRBV29-1 and TRBJ1-3; tentatively, D is TRBD1 (5 bases). The CDR3 sequence is 14 residues long. Germline CDR1 SQVTM, CDR2 ANQGSEA. Between the trimmed V and J ends, which lost 7 bases and 6 bases, there was a span of 19 bases. The CDR3 sequence is CSGVKRQRENTIYF. CDR3 nucleotides: TGCAGCGGGGTGAAGAGACAGCGGGAAAACACCATATATTTT.

With regard to this clonotype: With a much larger clone just one base away, this may be a read error. This chain connects TRBV4-2 to TRBJ2-7, with 8 bases identical to TRBD2. The CDR3 consists of 16 residues. In germline, CDR1 is LGHNA, CDR2 YNFKEQ. J was trimmed by 7 bases and V by 0 bases; bases with no gene match: 11. CDR3 DNA: TGTGCCAGCAGCCAAGATCGCGTAGCGGGACGGTGGGAGCAGTACTTC. This encodes CASSQDRVAGRWEQYF.

The chain joins TRBV30 to TRBJ2-1, with TRBD2 matching 10 bases. The J segment lost 10 bases and the V segment lost 0 bases, leaving 12 bases of the junction unmatched. The germline V gene has CDR1 GTSNPN and CDR2 SVGIG (reference sequence). The CDR3 has 16 residues. The DNA for the CDR3 is TGTGCCTGGAGTGTACCCCCGCTAGCGGGAGTCTTGGAGCAGTTCTTC. It yields the protein CAWSVPPLAGVLEQFF.

This clonotype was recorded many times. The V gene is TRBV29-1, the J gene TRBJ2-1; TRBD1 agrees at 7 bases. This CDR3 has 15 residues. Germline lookup yields CDR1 SQVTM and CDR2 ANQGSEA. The V gene end was trimmed by 7 bases and the J gene end by 4 bases; junction bases not matched to a gene: 13. CDR3 amino acids: CSADFRGTLYNEQFF. The CDR3 DNA reads TGCAGCGCGGATTTCAGGGGGACACTTTACAATGAGCAGTTCTTC.

This clonotype has more than one count but fewer than ten. The chain is built from TRBV7-2 and TRBJ1-2; TRBD1 matches at 9 bases. The CDR3 length is 16 residues. Trimming at V came to 0 bases and at J to 5 bases, leaving 7 bases not matched to a gene. Germline CDR1 is SGHTA and CDR2 is FQGNSA. CDR3 region: CASSLAGTGSGYGYTF. The CDR3, as DNA: TGTGCCAGCAGCTTAGCGGGGACAGGGTCCGGATATGGCTACACCTTC.

The chain is built from TRBV21-1 and TRBJ1-5; the DNA was not compared with TRBD1, the D call given in the table. TRBV21-1 constitutes a pseudogene. The CDR3 covers 17 residues. CDR3 DNA sequence: TGTGCCAGCAGCAAAGTAACGGGGCAGGGTAGCAATCAGCCCCAGCATTTT. Its protein product is CASSKVTGQGSNQPQHF.

This clonotype came up a few times. The rearrangement uses TRBV2 and TRBJ1-2, with TRBD1 matching 7 bases. Germline V gives CDR1 SNHLY, CDR2 FYNNEI. There are 13 residues in the CDR3. J gave up 4 bases and V 6 bases, and 5 bases lay outside the gene matches. The CDR3: CASSQRDSYGYTF. CDR3 nucleotide sequence: TGTGCCAGCAGCCAGAGGGACAGCTATGGCTACACCTTC.

The J gene is TRBJ2-1, the V gene TRBV3-1, with 9 bases matching TRBD1. Germline trimming cut 6 bases from V and 5 bases from J; bases unmatched to any gene: 11. Germline CDR1 LGHDT, CDR2 YNNKEL (reference sequence). This CDR3 is 16 amino acids long. Here the CDR3 reads CASRRVTGGGNNEQFF. CDR3 bases: TGTGCCAGCAGACGGGTCACAGGGGGCGGCAACAATGAGCAGTTCTTC.

This clonotype appeared many times. The chain is built from TRBV20-1 and TRBJ2-3; TRBD2 aligns across 12 bases. There are 15 residues in the CDR3. V lost 5 bases, J lost 2 bases, and 5 bases stayed unmatched. Germline V gene data show CDR1 as DFQATT and CDR2 as SNEGSKA (reference sequence). The CDR3 reads CSASRTSGVTDTQYF. The CDR3 DNA sequence: TGCAGTGCTTCGAGGACTAGCGGGGTCACAGATACGCAGTATTTT.

This chain joins TRBV7-2 and TRBJ2-3; 10 bases align to TRBD1. The J segment lost 2 bases and the V segment lost 5 bases, leaving 7 bases of the junction unmatched. The CDR3 is 16 residues long. CDR1 and CDR2 (germline): SGHTA, FQGNSA. This CDR3 reads CASSIGTGVDTDTQYF. The DNA of the CDR3 is TGTGCCAGCAGCATCGGGACAGGGGTCGACACAGATACGCAGTATTTT.

V and J are TRBV7-9 and TRBJ1-2; D not certain. Germline loops: CDR1 SEHNR, CDR2 FQNEAQ (reference sequence). The CDR3 has 13 amino acids. V lost 8 bases and J 0 bases, leaving 10 bases between the germline ends. The CDR3 here is CASAASSNYGYTF. CDR3 in DNA: TGTGCCAGCGCAGCAAGTTCTAACTATGGCTACACCTTC.

Only a few counts were recorded for this clonotype. The CDR3 spells CASSLGWGALDTQYF. CDR3 in DNA: TGTGCCAGCAGCTTAGGATGGGGGGCGCTAGATACGCAGTATTTT. The V gene is TRBV11-2, the J gene TRBJ2-3, with D possibly called TRBD1 or TRBD2 (6 bases each). CDR3 length: 15 residues. Between the trimmed V and J ends, which lost 1 base and 5 bases, there was a span of 13 bases. CDR1 SGHAT and CDR2 FQNNGV come from the germline V gene.

This clonotype was picked up a small number of times. The CDR3 loop is CASSQVTLATDTQYF. As DNA, the CDR3 is TGTGCCAGCAGCCAAGTGACACTAGCAACAGATACGCAGTATTTT. V and J are TRBV3-1 and TRBJ2-3, with D tentatively TRBD2 (6 bases). Germline V CDR1 and CDR2: LGHDT, YNNKEL (reference sequence). V lost 1 base and J lost 3, with 11 bases in between. This CDR3 is built from 15 residues.

The genes are TRBV10-3 and TRBJ2-3; 7 bases are a match to TRBD1. This CDR3 is 13 amino acids long. CDR1 is ENHRY and CDR2 is SYGVKD in the germline V gene. Trimming cost V 5 bases and J 3 bases; bases outside gene matches: 2. The CDR3, as DNA: TGTGCCATCAGTACAGGGGTGACAGATACGCAGTATTTT. This codes for CAISTGVTDTQYF.

This clonotype was seen a handful of times. This chain uses TRBV14 with TRBJ2-2; no clear D gene. The CDR3 spans 16 residues. The V gene's germline CDR1 is SGHDN and CDR2 FVKESK. V lost 1 base and J lost 8, with 17 bases in between. CDR3 in amino acids: CASSQGVDGRPGELFF. CDR3 bases: TGTGCCAGCAGCCAAGGCGTGGACGGTCGCCCTGGGGAGCTGTTTTTT.

This clonotype was observed a few times. V is TRBV6-6 and J is TRBJ1-1; D unresolved. The CDR3 extends over 15 amino acids. Per the germline V gene, CDR1 is MNHNY and CDR2 is SVGAGI (reference sequence). Trimming pared 0 bases from V and 7 bases from J, leaving 15 bases between. The CDR3 nucleotides are TGTGCCAGCAGTTACTCTGGAGGTGTCGGCGATGAAGCTTTCTTT. Its translation is CASSYSGGVGDEAFF.

The J gene is TRBJ2-1, the V gene TRBV6-2 or TRBV6-3; either TRBD1 or TRBD2 may fit D (5 bases each). CDR3 length equals 14 residues. V was trimmed by 2 bases and J by 6 bases, leaving 11 bases between them. Germline V gene data show CDR1 as MNHEY and CDR2 as SVGEGT. As DNA, the CDR3 is TGTGCCAGCAGTTACAGGGGAGCGGTCAATGAGCAGTTCTTC. This sequence encodes CASSYRGAVNEQFF.

This clonotype was counted a few times. The chain links TRBV20-1 to TRBJ2-3, with D possibly being TRBD1 (5 bases). The V end was cut by 0 bases, the J end by 5 bases, with 12 bases between. Germline lookup yields CDR1 DFQATT and CDR2 SNEGSKA (reference sequence). The CDR3 loop spans 14 amino acids. The CDR3 nucleotides are TGCAGTGCTAGAGAGGGGCATCCCGTAGATACGCAGTATTTT. This sequence encodes CSAREGHPVDTQYF.

The chain couples TRBV7-2 to TRBJ1-6; no clear D gene. CDR1 and CDR2 (germline): SGHTA, FQGNSA. The CDR3 has 11 residues. The germline V and J ends were trimmed by 3 bases and 7 bases, with 1 base remaining between them. This CDR3 is CASSFNSPLHF. The CDR3 nucleotides read TGTGCCAGCAGCTTCAATTCACCCCTCCACTTT.

V and J are TRBV18 and TRBJ1-1, with TRBD1 matching over 8 bases. The CDR3 spans 16 residues. CDR1 and CDR2 (germline): KGHSH, LQKENI. V lost 2 bases and J lost 0; bases outside the gene matches: 5. The CDR3 DNA sequence: TGTGCCAGCTCACCATTAGGACAGGGCTTGAACACTGAAGCTTTCTTT. It translates to CASSPLGQGLNTEAFF.

This rearrangement joins TRBV27 to TRBJ1-1, with D unclear. Germline lookup yields CDR1 MNHEY and CDR2 SMNVEV (reference sequence). V lost 2 bases and J lost 7, with 11 bases in between. This CDR3 is 13 amino acids long. CDR3 in amino acids: CASSLRVLGEAFF. CDR3 DNA sequence: TGTGCCAGCAGTTTACGGGTTTTGGGTGAAGCTTTCTTT.

The chain uses TRBV14 and TRBJ1-2; D gene unclear. Germline loops: CDR1 SGHDN, CDR2 FVKESK. The V and J ends lost 0 bases and 8 bases respectively, with 10 bases between them. The CDR3 covers 13 residues. CDR3 bases: TGTGCCAGCAGCCAAGAAACGTTTCAAGGCTACACCTTC. This translates into CASSQETFQGYTF.

The chain links TRBV20-1 to TRBJ1-4; 9 nucleotides align to TRBD1. V trimming: 5 bases; J trimming: 6 bases; junction bases outside the gene matches: 19. Germline V gene data show CDR1 as DFQATT and CDR2 as SNEGSKA (reference sequence). The CDR3 is 18 residues long. The CDR3 region is CSAQEGTGRWRGDEKLFF. The CDR3 coding sequence is TGCAGTGCTCAGGAAGGGACAGGGAGATGGCGAGGAGATGAAAAACTGTTTTTT.